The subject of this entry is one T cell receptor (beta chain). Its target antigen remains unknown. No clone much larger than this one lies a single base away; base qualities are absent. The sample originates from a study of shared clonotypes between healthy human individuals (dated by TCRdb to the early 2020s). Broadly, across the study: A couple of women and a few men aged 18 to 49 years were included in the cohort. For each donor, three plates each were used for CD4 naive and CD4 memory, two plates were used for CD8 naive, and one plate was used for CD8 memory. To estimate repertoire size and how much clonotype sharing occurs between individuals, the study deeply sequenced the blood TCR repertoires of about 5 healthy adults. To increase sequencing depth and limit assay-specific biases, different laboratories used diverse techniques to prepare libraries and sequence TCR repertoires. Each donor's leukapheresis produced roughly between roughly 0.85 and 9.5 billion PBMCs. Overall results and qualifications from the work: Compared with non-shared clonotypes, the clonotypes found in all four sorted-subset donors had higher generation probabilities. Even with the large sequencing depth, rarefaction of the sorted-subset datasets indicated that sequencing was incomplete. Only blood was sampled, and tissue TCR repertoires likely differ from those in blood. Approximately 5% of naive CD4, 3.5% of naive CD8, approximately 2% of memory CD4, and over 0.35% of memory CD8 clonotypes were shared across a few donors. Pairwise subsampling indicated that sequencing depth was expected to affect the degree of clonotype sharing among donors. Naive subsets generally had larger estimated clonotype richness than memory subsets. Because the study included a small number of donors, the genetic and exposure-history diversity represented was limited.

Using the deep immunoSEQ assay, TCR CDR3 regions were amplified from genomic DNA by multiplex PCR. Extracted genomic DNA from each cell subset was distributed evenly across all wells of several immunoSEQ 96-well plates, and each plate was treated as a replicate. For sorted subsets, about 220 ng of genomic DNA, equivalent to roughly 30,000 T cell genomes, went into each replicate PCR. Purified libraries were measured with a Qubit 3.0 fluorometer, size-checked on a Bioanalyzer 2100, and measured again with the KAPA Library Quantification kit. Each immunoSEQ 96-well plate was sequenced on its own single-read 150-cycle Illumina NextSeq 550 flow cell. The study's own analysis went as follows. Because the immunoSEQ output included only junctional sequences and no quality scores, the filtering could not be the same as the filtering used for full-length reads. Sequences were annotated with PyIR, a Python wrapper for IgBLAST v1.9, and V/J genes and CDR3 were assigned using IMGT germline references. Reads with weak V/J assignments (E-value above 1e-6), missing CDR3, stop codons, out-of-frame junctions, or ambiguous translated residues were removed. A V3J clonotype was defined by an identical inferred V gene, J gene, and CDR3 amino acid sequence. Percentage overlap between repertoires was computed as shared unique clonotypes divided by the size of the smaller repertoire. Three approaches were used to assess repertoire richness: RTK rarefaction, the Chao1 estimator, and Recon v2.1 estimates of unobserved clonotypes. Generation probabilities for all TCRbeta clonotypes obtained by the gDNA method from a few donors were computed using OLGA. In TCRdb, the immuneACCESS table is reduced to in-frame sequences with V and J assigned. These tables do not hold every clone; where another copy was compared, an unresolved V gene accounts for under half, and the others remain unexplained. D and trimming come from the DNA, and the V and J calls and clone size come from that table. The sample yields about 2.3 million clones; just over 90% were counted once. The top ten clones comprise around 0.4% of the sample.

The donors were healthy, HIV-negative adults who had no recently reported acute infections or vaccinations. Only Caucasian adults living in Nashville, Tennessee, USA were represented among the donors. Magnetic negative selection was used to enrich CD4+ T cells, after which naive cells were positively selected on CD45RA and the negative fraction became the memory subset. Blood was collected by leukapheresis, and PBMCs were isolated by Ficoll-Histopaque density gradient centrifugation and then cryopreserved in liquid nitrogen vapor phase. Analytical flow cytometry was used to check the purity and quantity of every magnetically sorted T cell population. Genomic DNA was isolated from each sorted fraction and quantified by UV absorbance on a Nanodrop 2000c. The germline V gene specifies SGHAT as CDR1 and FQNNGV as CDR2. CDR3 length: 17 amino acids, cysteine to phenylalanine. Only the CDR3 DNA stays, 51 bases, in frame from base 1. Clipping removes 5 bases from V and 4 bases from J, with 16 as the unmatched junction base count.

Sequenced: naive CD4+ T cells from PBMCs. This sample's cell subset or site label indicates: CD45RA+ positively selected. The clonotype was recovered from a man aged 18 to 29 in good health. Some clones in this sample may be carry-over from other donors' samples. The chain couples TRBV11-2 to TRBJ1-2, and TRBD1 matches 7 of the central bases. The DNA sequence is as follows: TGTGCCAGCAGCGCCCTCCCCGGGGGACAGTTTTCCTATGGCTACACCTTC. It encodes CASSALPGGQFSYGYTF.